This paragraph reports one TCR beta chain. The antigen is undetermined. After 5'RACE with constant-segment primers, TCR alpha and TCR beta cDNA libraries carrying sample barcodes and UMIs were obtained. MiXCR, applied by TCRdb to the 5' RACE reads, yields one record per CDR3 protein. The sample holds just under 150,000 distinct CDR3 sequences, over 6% seen once. V was shortened by 3 bases and J by 10 bases, with 18 bases between the two germline ends. CDR1 and CDR2 from the germline V gene are SGHNT and YYREEE (reference sequence). There are 14 residues in the CDR3. This record belongs to a study of T-cell memory formation after mild COVID-19. Study information: TCR clusters were mostly confined to one donor each. Broader study findings: Day 15 to 85 contractors were CD4/CD8 balanced; later expanders leaned CD4+. The study detected some responding clones in pre-infection memory, suggesting cross-reactive memory joined.

Sequenced sample: PBMCs or a T cell subset sorted from them (not recorded which). The V gene is TRBV5-4, the J gene TRBJ2-3; perhaps TRBD1 as D (6 bases). The TCR comes from an adult woman who had mild COVID-19 (a few samples of this study predate the infection). Cell type and time point are not known. The CDR3 is CASSSPGTPLAQYF. CDR3 DNA: TGTGCCAGCAGCTCTCCCGGGACACCCCTTGCGCAGTATTTT.